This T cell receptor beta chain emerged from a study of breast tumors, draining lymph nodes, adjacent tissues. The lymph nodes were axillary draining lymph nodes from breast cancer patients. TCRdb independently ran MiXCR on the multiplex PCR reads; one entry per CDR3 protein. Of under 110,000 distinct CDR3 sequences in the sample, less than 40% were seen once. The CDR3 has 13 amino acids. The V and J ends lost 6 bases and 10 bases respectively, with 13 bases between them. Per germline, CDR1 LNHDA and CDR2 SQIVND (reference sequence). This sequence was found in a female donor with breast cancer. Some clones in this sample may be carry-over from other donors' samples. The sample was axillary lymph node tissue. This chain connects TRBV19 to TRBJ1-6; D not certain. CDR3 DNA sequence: TGTGCCAGTAGGAAGGGTGCCGCCTCACCCCTCCACTTT. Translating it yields CASRKGAASPLHF.